This record concerns one TCR beta chain sequence. The entry originates in a study of monozygotic twins with inflammatory bowel disease. No DNA is given; TCRdb re-called the 5' RACE reads and lists each CDR3 protein once. The sample features some 450,000 distinct CDR3 sequences, with more than 2% in its top ten. This receptor was obtained from a human donor with ulcerative colitis or Crohn's disease, or a healthy co-twin of an affected twin (not recorded which). Sequences were obtained from blood.

This CDR3 reads CASSQEASGPLQETQYF. The V call is TRBV4-2, the J call TRBJ2-5; without DNA, the TCRdb call of TRBD2 cannot be checked. The CDR3 extends over 17 amino acids. CDR1 LGHNA and CDR2 YNFKEQ come from the germline V gene.